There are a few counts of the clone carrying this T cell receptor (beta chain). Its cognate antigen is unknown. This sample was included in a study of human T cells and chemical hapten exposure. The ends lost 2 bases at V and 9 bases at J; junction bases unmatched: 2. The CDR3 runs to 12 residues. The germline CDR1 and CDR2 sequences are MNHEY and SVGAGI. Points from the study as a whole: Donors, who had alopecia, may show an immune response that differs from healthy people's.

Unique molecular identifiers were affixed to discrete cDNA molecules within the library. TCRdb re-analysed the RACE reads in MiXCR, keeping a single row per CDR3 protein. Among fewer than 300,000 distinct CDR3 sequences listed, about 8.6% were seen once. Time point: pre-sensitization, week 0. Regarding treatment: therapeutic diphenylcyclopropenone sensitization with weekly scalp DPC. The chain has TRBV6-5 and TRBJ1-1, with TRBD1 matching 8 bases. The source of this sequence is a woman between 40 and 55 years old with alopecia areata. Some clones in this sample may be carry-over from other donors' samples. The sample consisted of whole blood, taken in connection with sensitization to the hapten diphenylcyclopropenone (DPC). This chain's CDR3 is CASSYGQGKAFF. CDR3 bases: TGTGCCAGCAGTTACGGACAGGGAAAAGCTTTCTTT.